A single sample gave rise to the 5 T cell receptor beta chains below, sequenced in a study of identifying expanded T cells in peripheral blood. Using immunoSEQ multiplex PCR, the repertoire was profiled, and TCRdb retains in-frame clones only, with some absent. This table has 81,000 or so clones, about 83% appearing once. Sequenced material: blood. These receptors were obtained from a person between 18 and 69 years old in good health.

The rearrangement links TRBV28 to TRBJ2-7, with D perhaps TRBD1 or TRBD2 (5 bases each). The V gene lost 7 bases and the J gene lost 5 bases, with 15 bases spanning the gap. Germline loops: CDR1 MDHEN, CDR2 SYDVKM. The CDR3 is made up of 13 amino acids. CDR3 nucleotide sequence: TGTGCCAGCAAATTGTTCCTGGGGGACGAGCAGTACTTC. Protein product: CASKLFLGDEQYF. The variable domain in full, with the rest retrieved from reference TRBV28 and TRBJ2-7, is DVKVTQSSRYLVKRTGEKVFLECVQDMDHENMFWYRQDPGLGLRLIYFSYDVKMKEKGDIPEGYSVSREKKERFSLILESASTNQTSMYLCASKLFLGDEQYFGPGTRLTVT.

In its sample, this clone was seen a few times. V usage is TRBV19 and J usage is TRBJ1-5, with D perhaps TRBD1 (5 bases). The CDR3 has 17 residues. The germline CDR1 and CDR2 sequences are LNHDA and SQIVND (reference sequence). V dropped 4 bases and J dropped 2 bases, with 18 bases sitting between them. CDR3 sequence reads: CASSTGPGGIGNQPQHF. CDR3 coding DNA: TGTGCCAGTAGTACAGGGCCGGGGGGAATCGGCAATCAGCCCCAGCATTTT.

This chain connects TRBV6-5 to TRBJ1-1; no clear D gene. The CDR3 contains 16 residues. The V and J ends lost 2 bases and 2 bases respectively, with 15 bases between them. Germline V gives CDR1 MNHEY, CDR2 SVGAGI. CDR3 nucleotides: TGTGCCAGCAGTTACCGGGAGGGTAGGCCCAACACTGAAGCTTTCTTT. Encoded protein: CASSYREGRPNTEAFF.

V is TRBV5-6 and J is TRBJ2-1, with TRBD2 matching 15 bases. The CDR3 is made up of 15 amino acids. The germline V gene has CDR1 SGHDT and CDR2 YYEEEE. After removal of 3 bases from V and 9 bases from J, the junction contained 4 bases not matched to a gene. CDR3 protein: CASSSGLAGGVEQFF. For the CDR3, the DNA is TGTGCCAGCAGCTCGGGACTAGCGGGAGGAGTTGAGCAGTTCTTC.

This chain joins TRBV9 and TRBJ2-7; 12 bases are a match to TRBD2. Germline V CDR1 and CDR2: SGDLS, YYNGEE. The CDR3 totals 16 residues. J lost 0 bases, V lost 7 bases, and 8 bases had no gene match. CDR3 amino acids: CASGGGTSGPSYEQYF. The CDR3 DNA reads TGTGCCAGCGGCGGCGGGACTAGCGGGCCCTCCTACGAGCAGTACTTC. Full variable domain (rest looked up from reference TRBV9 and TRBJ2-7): DSGVTQTPKHLITATGQRVTLRCSPRSGDLSVYWYQQSLDQGLQFLIQYYNGEERAKGNILERFSAQQFPDLHSELNLSSLELGDSALYFCASGGGTSGPSYEQYFGPGTRLTVT.